These 29 T cell receptor beta chains came from one sample sequenced in a study of cytomegalovirus exposure and HLA in healthy donors. With 60 Vbeta and 13 Jbeta primers, the PCR was carried out. Libraries were prepared by immunoSEQ multiplex PCR; TCRdb keeps only in-frame clonotypes and omits some of them. The table records about 140,000 clones, about 84% of them present only once. Specimen: PBMCs. These receptors were obtained from a woman aged 18-29 years in good health and CMV-seropositive.

CDR3 sequence reads: CAISPQGGRGYTF. CDR3 sequence (DNA): TGTGCCATCAGTCCACAGGGGGGGCGTGGCTACACCTTC. The chain carries TRBV10-3 and TRBJ1-2; TRBD1 matches 8 bases. There are 13 residues in the CDR3. The junction had 6 bases not matched to a gene; V was cut back by 5 bases and J by 7 bases. Germline CDR1 ENHRY, CDR2 SYGVKD.

The rearrangement joins TRBV5-4 to TRBJ1-4; D perhaps matches TRBD1 (6 bases). Germline loops: CDR1 SGHNT, CDR2 YYREEE (reference sequence). The CDR3 sequence is 14 residues long. Trimming cost V 0 bases and J 6 bases, with 9 bases left between them. The CDR3 here is CASSLGGLDEKLFF. The DNA of the CDR3 is TGTGCCAGCAGCTTGGGGGGGCTGGATGAAAAACTGTTTTTT.

The chain has TRBV4-3 and TRBJ1-1; D is uncertain. The CDR3 sequence is 13 residues long. Germline V lookup: CDR1 LGHNA, CDR2 YSLEER. Deletions cut 0 bases from V and 1 base from J, with 3 bases between. Written as DNA, the CDR3 is TGCGCCAGCAGCCAAGAAGCGAACACTGAAGCTTTCTTT. Protein product: CASSQEANTEAFF.

V gene TRBV18 combines with J gene TRBJ2-7, with D perhaps TRBD1 (5 bases). Looked up from germline, CDR1 is KGHSH and CDR2 is LQKENI. This CDR3 comprises 14 residues. V was cut by 3 bases and J by 2 bases, with 11 bases left in between. CDR3 residues: CASSPPDKAYEQYF. The CDR3 bases are TGTGCCAGCTCACCCCCGGACAAGGCCTACGAGCAGTACTTC.

The genes are TRBV7-2 and TRBJ2-7; TRBD2 matches at 7 bases. CDR1 is SGHTA, CDR2 FQGNSA, per germline. Trimming took 4 bases from V and 0 from J; bases not matched to a gene: 6. The CDR3 has 15 residues. The CDR3 bases are TGTGCCAGCAGCTCAGGACTAGGAAGCTCCTACGAGCAGTACTTC. Its protein is CASSSGLGSSYEQYF.

In DNA, the CDR3 is TGTGCCAGCACAACAGGAGTAAGGGACTCCTACAATGAGCAGTTCTTC. As protein: CASTTGVRDSYNEQFF. The chain links TRBV28 to TRBJ2-1; TRBD1 might be the D (5 bases). The CDR3 consists of 16 residues. Trimming stripped 7 bases from V and 0 bases from J, with 16 bases between. Germline V gene sequence: CDR1 MDHEN, CDR2 SYDVKM.

V gene TRBV7-2 combines with J gene TRBJ1-5; 7 positions match TRBD1. CDR1 SGHTA and CDR2 FQGNSA come from the germline V gene. The trim removed 2 bases at V and 6 bases at J, leaving 7 bases unmatched. This CDR3 region has 15 residues. CDR3 sequence reads: CASSLSTGATQPQHF. The CDR3 nucleotides are TGTGCCAGCAGCTTAAGCACAGGGGCGACTCAGCCCCAGCATTTT.

J is TRBJ1-1 and V is TRBV5-1; D not resolved. Germline V gene data show CDR1 as SGHRS and CDR2 as YFSETQ. This CDR3 has 17 residues. The V end lost 4 bases, the J end lost 2 bases, and 21 bases lay between the germline ends. This CDR3 is CASSPAGGRDLNTEAFF. DNA for the CDR3: TGCGCCAGCAGCCCCGCCGGCGGCAGAGACCTCAACACTGAAGCTTTCTTT.

The chain recombines TRBV5-6 with TRBJ2-1; 12 bases are shared with TRBD2. The junction had 7 bases not matched to a gene; V was cut back by 1 base and J by 8 bases. Germline V gene sequence: CDR1 SGHDT, CDR2 YYEEEE. The CDR3 runs 16 residues. Here the CDR3 reads CASSLLAGGAGDEQFF. The CDR3 nucleotides read TGTGCCAGCAGCTTGCTAGCGGGGGGGGCGGGGGATGAGCAGTTCTTC.

This clone was picked up one time. The CDR3, as DNA: TGTGCCAGCAGTTTATTTGGGGGCGTTAAGTTCTTC. It translates to CASSLFGGVKFF. The genes are TRBV27 and TRBJ2-1; tentatively, D is TRBD1 (6 bases). The CDR3 spans 12 residues. The V gene lost 1 base and the J gene lost 14 bases, with 12 bases spanning the gap. CDR1 is MNHEY, CDR2 SMNVEV, per germline (reference sequence).

V and J are TRBV5-1 and TRBJ2-4; maybe TRBD2 (5 bases). Trimming shortened V by 1 base and J by 6 bases, and 14 bases separated the two germline ends. The CDR3 runs 15 residues. Germline CDR1 SGHRS, CDR2 YFSETQ. CDR3 DNA: TGCGCCAGCAGCTTGTATCCCCCTGCGGGAAACATTCAGTACTTC. It specifies CASSLYPPAGNIQYF.

The J gene is TRBJ2-1, the V gene TRBV4-1; 7 positions agree with TRBD2. There are 15 residues in the CDR3. Germline V gene sequence: CDR1 MGHRA, CDR2 YSYEKL. V trimming: 3 bases; J trimming: 2 bases; junction bases outside the gene matches: 4. The chain's CDR3 is CASSQDREAYNEQFF. CDR3 nucleotide sequence: TGCGCCAGCAGCCAGGACCGGGAGGCCTACAATGAGCAGTTCTTC.

The chain carries TRBV6-5 and TRBJ1-1, with D possibly being TRBD1 (5 bases). V lost 7 bases and J 10 bases, leaving 16 bases between the germline ends. The CDR3 consists of 12 residues. Germline lookup yields CDR1 MNHEY and CDR2 SVGAGI. The CDR3 bases are TGTGCCAGCAAACAAGGGGAGGGTAGAGCTTTCTTT. It specifies CASKQGEGRAFF.

This chain uses TRBV5-1 with TRBJ2-7; the D gene is possibly TRBD2 (6 bases). With 4 bases removed from V and 1 base from J, the gap between germline ends came to 18 bases. The CDR3 is 16 residues long. Germline lookup yields CDR1 SGHRS and CDR2 YFSETQ. The CDR3 region has the DNA TGCGCCAGCAGCCTACCGGGTACCGGGGGTTCCTACGAGCAGTACTTC. Translating gives CASSLPGTGGSYEQYF.

This chain connects TRBV5-6 to TRBJ2-7; TRBD1 matches at 7 bases. Germline V CDR1 and CDR2: SGHDT, YYEEEE. The junction had 6 bases not matched to a gene; V was cut back by 4 bases and J by 2 bases. CDR3 length: 14 residues. CDR3 sequence reads: CASSMEGQAYEQYF. CDR3 sequence (DNA): TGTGCCAGCAGCATGGAAGGACAGGCCTACGAGCAGTACTTC.

The rearrangement joins TRBV18 to TRBJ1-6; 7 nucleotides match TRBD1. The CDR3 spans 16 residues. Per germline, CDR1 KGHSH and CDR2 LQKENI. V was pared by 3 bases and J by 10 bases, with 12 bases of the junction left unmatched. CDR3: CASSPLGGQGESPLHF. The CDR3 coding sequence is TGTGCCAGCTCACCCCTTGGAGGGCAGGGGGAATCACCCCTCCACTTT.

A note on this clone: A read error may produce the germline difference seen at one junction end. This chain uses TRBV2 with TRBJ1-2; 7 nucleotides line up with TRBD1. CDR1 and CDR2 (germline): SNHLY, FYNNEI. The CDR3 loop spans 14 amino acids. In nucleotides, the CDR3 is TGTGCCAGCAGGGAAGGGGGCTTGAGCTATGGCTACACCTTC. It codes for CASREGGLSYGYTF.

This sequence joins TRBV7-9 and TRBJ2-7; weak D call: TRBD1 (7 bases). CDR3 size: 14 residues. V was trimmed by 7 bases and J by 0 bases, leaving 13 bases between them. Germline V gives CDR1 SEHNR, CDR2 FQNEAQ (reference sequence). In nucleotides, the CDR3 is TGTGCCAGCACACCGCGGGACAGCTCCTACGAGCAGTACTTC. Its translation is CASTPRDSSYEQYF.

The rearrangement uses TRBV5-4 and TRBJ1-6; a weak D match, TRBD1 (6 bases). There are 15 residues in the CDR3. Germline lookup yields CDR1 SGHNT and CDR2 YYREEE (reference sequence). The V gene lost 4 bases and the J gene lost 7 bases, with 15 bases spanning the gap. The CDR3 protein is CASSRPTGDNSPLHF. The CDR3 coding sequence is TGTGCCAGCAGCAGACCGACAGGAGACAATTCACCCCTCCACTTT.

In this sample, this clone turned up a few times. The V call is TRBV7-9, the J call TRBJ1-2; D gene uncertain. Trimming left V 5 bases short and J 3 bases short, with 19 bases between. The CDR3 runs 16 residues. In germline, CDR1 is SEHNR, CDR2 FQNEAQ (reference sequence). CDR3 amino acids: CASSPGSSLNYYGYTF. DNA for the CDR3: TGTGCCAGCAGCCCGGGAAGCAGCCTAAACTACTATGGCTACACCTTC.

The J gene is TRBJ2-5, the V gene TRBV9; D perhaps matches TRBD1 (6 bases). The J call is uncertain, as TRBJ2-7 better fits the DNA end. The CDR3 consists of 15 residues. Germline V gene sequence: CDR1 SGDLS, CDR2 YYNGEE. For the CDR3, the DNA is TGTGCCAGCAGCGTCGTTGCAGGGGTCCCCTACGAGCAGTACTTC. It specifies CASSVVAGVPYEQYF.

The CDR3 loop is CASSETGGGETQYF. CDR3 nucleotides: TGTGCCAGCAGTGAAACCGGGGGTGGGGAGACCCAGTACTTC. The chain links TRBV2 to TRBJ2-5, with a possible D match to TRBD2 (6 bases). CDR1 is SNHLY and CDR2 is FYNNEI in the germline V gene. The CDR3 is 14 residues long. V shed 2 bases and J shed 5 bases, with 12 bases lying between them.

This sequence joins TRBV19 and TRBJ2-5; D is possibly TRBD2 (6 bases). The CDR3 is 13 residues long. The germline V gene has CDR1 LNHDA and CDR2 SQIVND (reference sequence). The V end was cut by 6 bases, the J end by 5 bases, with 13 bases between. CDR3 loop: CASRRDSRETQYF. CDR3 sequence (DNA): TGTGCCAGTAGGAGGGACTCAAGGGAGACCCAGTACTTC.

This clone was counted once. The rearrangement links TRBV12-5 to TRBJ2-1, with 9 bases lining up with TRBD2. The CDR3 loop spans 21 amino acids. V shed 0 bases and J 3 bases; nucleotides not matched to a gene: 18. Germline V CDR1 and CDR2: LGHNT, FRNRAP. The CDR3 reads CASGLVIKAATSGINYNEQFF. CDR3 DNA: TGTGCTAGTGGTTTGGTAATAAAGGCGGCGACTAGCGGTATCAACTACAATGAGCAGTTCTTC.

The CDR3 DNA reads TGCGCCAGCAGCCAACCAGGGACAGGACACGGCTACACCTTC. Protein product: CASSQPGTGHGYTF. The chain carries TRBV4-3 and TRBJ1-2; 8 bases agree with TRBD1. Germline V gene data show CDR1 as LGHNA and CDR2 as YSLEER. There are 14 residues in the CDR3. The trim removed 2 bases at V and 8 bases at J, leaving 7 bases unmatched.

With regard to this clone: An end of the junction differs from the germline gene, which may be a read error. V gene TRBV18 combines with J gene TRBJ1-4; maybe TRBD1 (5 bases). CDR3 length equals 16 residues. Germline V gives CDR1 KGHSH, CDR2 LQKENI. The CDR3 DNA sequence: TGTGTCAGCTCACGACTGGGGGGAGCAACTAATGAAAAACTGTTTTTT. The encoded protein is CVSSRLGGATNEKLFF.

The rearrangement uses TRBV30 and TRBJ1-2, with D perhaps TRBD1 (6 bases). There are 16 residues in the CDR3. Per germline, CDR1 GTSNPN and CDR2 SVGIG (reference sequence). The V gene lost 4 bases and the J gene lost 8 bases, with 26 bases spanning the gap. This chain's CDR3 is CAWKGPGALRTGGYTF. The DNA for the CDR3 is TGTGCCTGGAAAGGGCCAGGGGCGCTCCGAACGGGGGGCTACACCTTC.

This chain uses TRBV5-1 with TRBJ2-4; D is possibly TRBD1 (6 bases). The CDR3 runs 14 residues. The ends were cut back, 4 bases at V and 7 bases at J, with 15 bases in the middle. Looked up from germline, CDR1 is SGHRS and CDR2 is YFSETQ. CDR3 in DNA: TGCGCCAGCAGCGGAACAGGGCTGGGTAACATTCAGTACTTC. It is translated as CASSGTGLGNIQYF.

This chain uses TRBV5-1 with TRBJ2-3; D perhaps matches TRBD1 (5 bases). The V gene's germline CDR1 is SGHRS and CDR2 YFSETQ. Trimming cost V 5 bases and J 0 bases, with 13 bases left between them. This CDR3 has 15 amino acids. CDR3 region: CASRVQVSSTDTQYF. In DNA, the CDR3 is TGCGCCAGCAGGGTACAGGTATCTAGCACAGATACGCAGTATTTT.